A selection of T cell receptor beta chains follows, all from one sample in a study of T cell repertoires in cytomegalovirus infection. TCRdb re-called the reads with MiXCR, one entry per CDR3 protein. The sample contains 400,000 or so distinct CDR3 sequences, under 40% of which appear only once. Sequencing input: PBMCs. The receptors here all came from a human donor in good health (CMV status not recorded). Some clones in this sample may be carry-over from other donors' samples. CDR3s include the opening cysteine and the closing phenylalanine or tryptophan. The D gene is left open where the match is weak. Some rows mark clone size as missing; the rest say once, few, many or name a class of expanded clone.

d_call j_call v_call clone_size cdr3_nt cdr3_aa
. TRBJ2-7 TRBV11-2 few TGTGCCAGCAACTCGGAAGAGGGTTCCTACGAGCAGTACTTC CASNSEEGSYEQYF
TRBD1 TRBJ2-2 TRBV5-4 few TGTGCCAGCAGCTTGTCCCAGGGGGCTGGCGGGGAGCTGTTTTTT CASSLSQGAGGELFF
TRBD1 TRBJ2-5 TRBV15 . TGTGCCACCAGCGACGGGACAGCGACTCAAGAGACCCAGTACTTC CATSDGTATQETQYF
TRBD2 TRBJ2-1 TRBV6-1 few TGTGCCAGCAGCTTCAGCGGGGTCCTCTACAATGAGCAGTTCTTC CASSFSGVLYNEQFF
. TRBJ2-7 TRBV10-3 . TGTGCCATCAGTGAGTGGGGTTACGAGCAGTACTTC CAISEWGYEQYF
TRBD2 TRBJ2-2 TRBV7-3 . TGTGCCAGCAGCCGGATAGCGGGGGGGCGCACCGGGGAGCTGTTTTTT CASSRIAGGRTGELFF
. TRBJ1-5 TRBV20-1 . TGCAGTGCCACCCAAGAACAGGGAGGTCAGCCCCAGCATTTT CSATQEQGGQPQHF
TRBD2 TRBJ2-5 TRBV7-9 few TGTGCCAGCAGCTCCACCTCACTAGCGGGGGGTCCTCAAGAGACCCAGTACTTC CASSSTSLAGGPQETQYF
TRBD1 TRBJ1-5 TRBV19 . TGTGCCAGTAGTTCGGGACAGGGAGGCAATCAGCCCCAGCATTTT CASSSGQGGNQPQHF
. TRBJ1-5 TRBV4-1 . TGCGCCAGCAGCCAAGATCGAGGGGGAACCCGGGGGGCCCAGCATTTT CASSQDRGGTRGAQHF
. TRBJ1-5 TRBV7-2 many TGTGCCAGCAGCCCAGGCGGGTCGGGGGGAACCAATCAGCCCCAGCATTTT CASSPGGSGGTNQPQHF
. TRBJ1-1 TRBV5-1 few TGCGCCAGCAGCCAGCAACAGAACACTGAAGCTTTCTTT CASSQQQNTEAFF